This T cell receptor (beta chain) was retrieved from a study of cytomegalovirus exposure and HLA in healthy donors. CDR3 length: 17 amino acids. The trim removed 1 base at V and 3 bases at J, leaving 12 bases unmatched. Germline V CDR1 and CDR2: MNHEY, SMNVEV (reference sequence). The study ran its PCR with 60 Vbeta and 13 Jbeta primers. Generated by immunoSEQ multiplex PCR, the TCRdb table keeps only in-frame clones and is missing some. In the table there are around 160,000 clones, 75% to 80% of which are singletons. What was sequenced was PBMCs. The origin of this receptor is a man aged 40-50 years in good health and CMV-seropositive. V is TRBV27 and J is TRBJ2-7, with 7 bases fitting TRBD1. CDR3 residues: CASSLYFFGQDHYEQYF. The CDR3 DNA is TGTGCCAGCAGTTTATACTTCTTCGGACAGGACCACTACGAGCAGTACTTC.